The rows below give T cell receptor beta chains drawn from one sample of a study of blood T cell repertoires in COVID-19. Assay: immunoSEQ multiplex PCR; the TCRdb copy retains only in-frame clones and omits some. The sample carries roughly 200,000 clones, less than 85% recorded once. Sequenced material: peripheral blood. The receptors were gathered from a woman in her seventies with acute or convalescent COVID-19. Each CDR3 is given with its conserved first and last residue. Each record gives: D gene, V gene, J gene, clone size, CDR3 DNA, CDR3 protein. D genes are given only for firm matches. The listing skips clone size in some rows; elsewhere it reads once, few, many or a size class.

d_gene: NA; v_gene: TRBV19; j_gene: TRBJ2-7; abundance: NA; CDR3nt: TGTGCCAGTAGTATGGTGGGCAGCTCCTACGAGCAGTACTTC; CDR3aa: CASSMVGSSYEQYF
d_gene: NA; v_gene: TRBV28; j_gene: TRBJ2-6; abundance: NA; CDR3nt: TGTGCCACCTCCCTAATTGGTAGCTCTGGGGCCAACGTCCTGACTTTC; CDR3aa: CATSLIGSSGANVLTF
d_gene: NA; v_gene: TRBV5-5; j_gene: TRBJ2-3; abundance: few; CDR3nt: TGTGCCAGCAGCTTGAATAGCGGCACAGATACGCAGTATTTT; CDR3aa: CASSLNSGTDTQYF
d_gene: TRBD2; v_gene: TRBV5-8; j_gene: TRBJ2-3; abundance: once; CDR3nt: TGTGCCAGGCGGGAGGGGGCTACGCAGTATTTT; CDR3aa: CARREGATQYF
d_gene: NA; v_gene: TRBV3-1/TRBV3-2; j_gene: TRBJ1-1; abundance: NA; CDR3nt: TGTGCCAGCAGCCACGGGACTTTGAACACTGAAGCTTTCTTT; CDR3aa: CASSHGTLNTEAFF
d_gene: NA; v_gene: TRBV5-1; j_gene: TRBJ2-2; abundance: NA; CDR3nt: TGCGCCAGCAGCCCCACCGGGTTCACCGGGGAGCTGTTTTTT; CDR3aa: CASSPTGFTGELFF
d_gene: NA; v_gene: TRBV5-1; j_gene: TRBJ2-1; abundance: once; CDR3nt: TGCGCCAGCAGCTTGGTGTCCCCTCCAGTCTACAATGAGCAGTTCTTC; CDR3aa: CASSLVSPPVYNEQFF
d_gene: TRBD2; v_gene: TRBV4-1; j_gene: TRBJ2-7; abundance: NA; CDR3nt: TGCGCCAGCAGCCCCTCGGGGGAGGGACTCTCCTACGAGCAGTACTTC; CDR3aa: CASSPSGEGLSYEQYF
d_gene: NA; v_gene: TRBV5-1; j_gene: TRBJ1-5; abundance: many; CDR3nt: TGCGCCAGCAGCTTGGCACCGTCGACAGGAGCCAATCAGCCCCAGCATTTT; CDR3aa: CASSLAPSTGANQPQHF
d_gene: TRBD1; v_gene: TRBV10-3; j_gene: TRBJ1-5; abundance: NA; CDR3nt: TGTGCCATCAGTGAGGGGACAGCGAGTGAAAATCAGCCCCAGCATTTT; CDR3aa: CAISEGTASENQPQHF
d_gene: TRBD1; v_gene: TRBV18; j_gene: TRBJ2-7; abundance: NA; CDR3nt: TGTGCCAGCTCACCAGGGACAGGGGAATACTACGAGCAGTACTTC; CDR3aa: CASSPGTGEYYEQYF
d_gene: TRBD1; v_gene: TRBV27; j_gene: TRBJ1-4; abundance: NA; CDR3nt: TGTGCCAGCAGTCCAACCCCGGGGACAGGGAATGAAAAGGTGTTTTTT; CDR3aa: CASSPTPGTGNEKVFF
d_gene: NA; v_gene: TRBV9; j_gene: TRBJ2-3; abundance: few; CDR3nt: TGTGCCAGCAGCGCCCGTAGTAGTGGGAGGCGAGATACGCAGTATTTT; CDR3aa: CASSARSSGRRDTQYF
d_gene: TRBD2; v_gene: TRBV18; j_gene: TRBJ2-7; abundance: NA; CDR3nt: TGTGCCAGCTCACAGATAGGGACTAGCCCCGAAGTCGAGCAGTACTTC; CDR3aa: CASSQIGTSPEVEQYF
d_gene: NA; v_gene: TRBV19; j_gene: TRBJ2-5; abundance: NA; CDR3nt: TGTGCCAGTACCCCAGGGACTTTGGGGAATAAGACCCAGTACTTC; CDR3aa: CASTPGTLGNKTQYF
d_gene: TRBD1; v_gene: TRBV25-1; j_gene: TRBJ2-3; abundance: NA; CDR3nt: TGTGCCAGCCGCCCGGGACAGGGGGCAGATACGCAGTATTTT; CDR3aa: CASRPGQGADTQYF
d_gene: TRBD2; v_gene: TRBV5-4; j_gene: TRBJ2-1; abundance: NA; CDR3nt: TGTGCCAGCAGCCCGGGACTAGCGAGCTCCTACAATGAGCAGTTCTTC; CDR3aa: CASSPGLASSYNEQFF
d_gene: NA; v_gene: TRBV7-9; j_gene: TRBJ1-3; abundance: NA; CDR3nt: TGTGCCAGCAGCTTAGACGCCCGGTCCGTTGGAAACACCATATATTTT; CDR3aa: CASSLDARSVGNTIYF
d_gene: NA; v_gene: TRBV28; j_gene: TRBJ2-7; abundance: NA; CDR3nt: TGTGCCAGCAGAATTGACGGGGAGCAGTACTTC; CDR3aa: CASRIDGEQYF
d_gene: TRBD2; v_gene: TRBV29-1; j_gene: TRBJ2-3; abundance: NA; CDR3nt: TGCAGCGTTGACGGGGCTAGCGGGATCACAGATACGCAGTATTTT; CDR3aa: CSVDGASGITDTQYF
d_gene: NA; v_gene: TRBV5-4; j_gene: TRBJ1-1; abundance: NA; CDR3nt: TGTGCCAGCAGCTTGCCCCCACAGAACACTGAAGCTTTCTTT; CDR3aa: CASSLPPQNTEAFF
d_gene: NA; v_gene: TRBV10-3; j_gene: TRBJ1-1; abundance: few; CDR3nt: TGTGCCATCAGTGAAACAGGGTACGGCTCCGGAGCTTTCTTT; CDR3aa: CAISETGYGSGAFF
d_gene: NA; v_gene: TRBV10-3; j_gene: TRBJ2-1; abundance: NA; CDR3nt: TGTGCCATCAGTGATAATCAGGGACTGAACAATGAGCAGTTCTTC; CDR3aa: CAISDNQGLNNEQFF